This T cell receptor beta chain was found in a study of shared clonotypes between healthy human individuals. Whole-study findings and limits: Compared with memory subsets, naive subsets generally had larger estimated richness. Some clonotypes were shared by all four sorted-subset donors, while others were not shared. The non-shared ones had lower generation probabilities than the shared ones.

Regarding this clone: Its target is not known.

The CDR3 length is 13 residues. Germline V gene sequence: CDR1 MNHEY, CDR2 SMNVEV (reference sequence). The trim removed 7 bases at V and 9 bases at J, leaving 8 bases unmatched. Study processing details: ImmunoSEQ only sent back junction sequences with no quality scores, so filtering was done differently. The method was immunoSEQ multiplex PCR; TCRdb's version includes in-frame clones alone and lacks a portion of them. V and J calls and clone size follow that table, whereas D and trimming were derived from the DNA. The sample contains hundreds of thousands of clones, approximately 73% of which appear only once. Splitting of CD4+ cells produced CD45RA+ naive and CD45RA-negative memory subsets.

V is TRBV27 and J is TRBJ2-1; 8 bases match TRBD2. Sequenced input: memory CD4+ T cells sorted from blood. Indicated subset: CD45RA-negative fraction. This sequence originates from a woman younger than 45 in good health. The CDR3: CASTIREGGEQFF. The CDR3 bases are TGTGCCAGCACCATTCGGGAGGGCGGTGAGCAGTTCTTC.